This TCR beta chain was obtained from a study of a mutant IDH1 vaccine in newly diagnosed glioma (dated by TCRdb to the early 2020s). Background on the whole study: Across visits V03 through V10, patients got a total of eight vaccinations, given in weeks 1, 3, 5, 7, 11, 15, 19 and 23. Longitudinal TCRB deep sequencing was performed for fewer than 30 treated patients wherever samples were available for exploratory analyses. Six visits were used for peripheral blood collection: V03 (baseline), V05, V07, V10, V12 and V13. Prior to enrollment, standard therapy consisting of radiotherapy alone, temozolomide alone, or radiochemotherapy with temozolomide had been administered to patients, with the combination being received by most patients. Of the approximately 32 treated patients, about 60% were male and about 40% were female, and the mean age was around 40 years. Vaccination was initiated 4-6 weeks after radiotherapy alone, or concurrently with temozolomide cycles in the chemotherapy-containing groups.

The time point label of this sample denotes: week 23, last vaccination. A 20-mer mutant IDH1 peptide at 300 micrograms in Montanide made up each vaccine dose, which was injected subcutaneously together with topical imiquimod. Donors had newly diagnosed WHO grade 3 or 4 IDH1-mutant astrocytomas with loss of nuclear ATRX. The samples were drawn from NOA16, a multicentre, single-arm, open-label phase I trial in Germany that tested a mutant IDH1 peptide vaccine in humans for the first time. Genomic DNA for TCRB sequencing was extracted from EDTA blood using the DNeasy Blood and Tissue Kit. Receptor amplification or capture employed the immunoSEQ multiplex PCR assay. The hsTCRB Kit was used according to the manufacturer's protocol to amplify rearranged TCR beta chain sequences. TCRB libraries were sequenced on an Illumina MiSeq. The paper's processing steps were these. The kit vendor's proprietary platform handled demultiplexing, trimming and gene mapping. In its TCRdb copy, this immuneACCESS table keeps in-frame sequences only and misses some clones. Where compared with another copy, unresolved V genes explain less than half of these, and the others have no known cause. Clonal size and the V and J genes are those of that table, whereas D and trimming came from the DNA. Within this sample are around 56,000 clones, with about 81% of them counted one time only. Around 8% of the sample is taken by the ten largest.

In the germline V gene, CDR1 corresponds to MGHRA and CDR2 to YSYEKL. Counted from cysteine to phenylalanine, this CDR3 has 16 amino acids. CDR3 DNA is the only sequence kept; it has 48 bases, read in frame from the first base. V is shortened by 7 bases, J by 2 bases, and the region joining them spans 21 bases. To note about this clone: The target of this receptor is not known. No much larger clone is present one base from it, and per-base qualities are unavailable.

The investigation overall reported the following: Selection of PBMC samples for TCRB deep sequencing was based on availability. Immune responses induced by the vaccine were seen in roughly 95% of patients across multiple MHC alleles. Pseudoprogression seemed to be unrelated to changes in the top peripheral T cell clonotypes found by TCRB sequencing. The authors stated that sample limitations prevented analyses of patient blood samples from being reproduced.

The receptor was derived from a woman in her forties with glioma. Some clones in this sample may be carry-over from other donors' samples. Recombination joined TRBV4-1 with TRBJ2-7; the D match is possibly TRBD1 or TRBD2, with 5 bases aligned in each. Here the sequenced sample was PBMCs, taken from a glioma patient whose treatment included an IDH1 peptide vaccine. The sequence in DNA is TGCGCCAGCACCCCCCTCGGGGCAGGGCTCCCCTACGAGCAGTACTTC. Its amino acids are CASTPLGAGLPYEQYF.